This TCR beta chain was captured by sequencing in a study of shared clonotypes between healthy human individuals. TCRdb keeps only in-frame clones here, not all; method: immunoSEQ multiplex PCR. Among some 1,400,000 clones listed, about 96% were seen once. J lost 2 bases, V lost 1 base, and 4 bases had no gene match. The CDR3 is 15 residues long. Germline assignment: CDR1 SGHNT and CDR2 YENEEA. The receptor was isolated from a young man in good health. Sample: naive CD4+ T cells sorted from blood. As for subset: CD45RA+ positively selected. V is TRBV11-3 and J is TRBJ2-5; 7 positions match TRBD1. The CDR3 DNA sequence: TGTGCCAGCAGCTTAGGTGGGACAGAACAAGAGACCCAGTACTTC. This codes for CASSLGGTEQETQYF. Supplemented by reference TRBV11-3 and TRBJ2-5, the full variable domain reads EAGVVQSPRYKIIEKKQPVAFWCNPISGHNTLYWYLQNLGQGPELLIRYENEEAVDDSQLPKDRFSAERLKGVDSTLKIQPAELGDSAVYLCASSLGGTEQETQYFGPGTRLLVL.